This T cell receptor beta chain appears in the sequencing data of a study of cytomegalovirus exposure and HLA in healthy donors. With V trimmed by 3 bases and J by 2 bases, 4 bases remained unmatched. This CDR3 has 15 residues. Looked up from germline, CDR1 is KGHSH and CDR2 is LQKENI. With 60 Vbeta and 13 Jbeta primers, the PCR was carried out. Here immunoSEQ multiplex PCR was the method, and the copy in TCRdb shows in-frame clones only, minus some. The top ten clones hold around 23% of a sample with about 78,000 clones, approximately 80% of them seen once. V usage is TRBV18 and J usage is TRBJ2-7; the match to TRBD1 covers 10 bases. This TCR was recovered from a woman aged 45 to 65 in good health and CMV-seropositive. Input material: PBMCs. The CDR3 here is CASSPGQGVTYEQYV. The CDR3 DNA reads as TGTGCCAGCTCACCCGGACAGGGGGTGACCTACGAGCAGTACGTC.